The subject of this entry is one TCR beta chain. Different DNA sequences within this sample yield the same CDR3. This sample is drawn from a study of blood T cell repertoires in COVID-19. Study-wide background: Samples representing acute and convalescent COVID-19 were sourced from the United States, Italy and Spain.

Germline CDR1 is MGHRA and CDR2 is YSYEKL. The CDR3 spans 14 residues. V shed 1 base and J shed 4 bases, with 11 bases lying between them. The repertoire was sequenced with immunoSEQ multiplex PCR; TCRdb's copy has only in-frame clones and lacks some. The sample contains some 400,000 clones, more than 70% of which appear only once. The sequenced material came from PBMCs or T cells enriched from blood (not recorded which). V gene TRBV4-1 combines with J gene TRBJ2-7; unclear D gene. This TCR was sampled from a man aged 25-40 years who had recovered from COVID-19. The CDR3 loop is CASSQGQGLYEQYF. The CDR3 coding sequence is TGCGCCAGCAGCCAAGGACAAGGTTTGTACGAGCAGTACTTC.